This TCR beta chain is drawn from a study of T cell responses to AZD1222 COVID-19 vaccine. The table came from immunoSEQ multiplex PCR; TCRdb's copy has only in-frame clones and leaves some out. Of 200,000 to 250,000 clones listed, roughly 94% are singletons. Material: peripheral blood, obtained 28 days after the second dose of the MenACWY control vaccine. This TCR was recovered from an adult who received the MenACWY meningococcal vaccine as a control.

The CDR3 loop reads CASSQDRGIMNTEAFF. The CDR3, as DNA: TGTGCCAGCAGCCAAGACCGGGGGATCATGAACACTGAAGCTTTCTTT. The rearrangement joins TRBV4-2 to TRBJ1-1; D possibly corresponds to TRBD1 (5 bases). Trimming removed 0 bases at V and 0 bases at J, with 11 bases between. Germline CDR1 is LGHNA and CDR2 is YNFKEQ. This CDR3 region has 16 residues.